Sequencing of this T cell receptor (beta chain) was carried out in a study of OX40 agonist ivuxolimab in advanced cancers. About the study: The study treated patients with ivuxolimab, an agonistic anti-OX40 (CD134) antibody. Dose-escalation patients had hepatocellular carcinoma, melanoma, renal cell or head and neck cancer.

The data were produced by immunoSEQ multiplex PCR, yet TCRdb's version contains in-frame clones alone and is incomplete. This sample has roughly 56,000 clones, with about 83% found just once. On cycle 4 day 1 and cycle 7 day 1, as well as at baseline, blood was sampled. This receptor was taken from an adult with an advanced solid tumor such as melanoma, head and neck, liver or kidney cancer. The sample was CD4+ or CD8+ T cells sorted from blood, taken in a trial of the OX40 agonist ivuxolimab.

CDR3 nucleotide sequence: TGTGCCAGCAGTTCGACAGGGATTGTAACAGATACGCAGTATTTT. It translates to CASSSTGIVTDTQYF. This chain joins TRBV5-8 and TRBJ2-3, with 7 bases aligning to TRBD1. CDR3 size: 15 residues. Germline CDR1 reads SGHTS; CDR2 reads YDEGEE. V lost 5 bases to trimming and J lost 3 bases; unmatched junction nucleotides: 9.